The sequence of this T cell receptor beta chain was determined in a study of multiple sclerosis patients with progressive multifocal leukoencephalopathy. Method: immunoSEQ multiplex PCR; TCRdb's copy keeps in-frame clones and lacks some. The profile shows tens of thousands of clones, 85% to 95% of them singletons. From germline, CDR1 is MNHNY and CDR2 SVGAGI (reference sequence). The CDR3 has 11 amino acids. V was cut by 5 bases and J by 9 bases, with 8 bases left in between. Stated time point: before natalizumab initiation. The T0 samples predate the first natalizumab infusion. The chain joins TRBV6-6 to TRBJ2-1, with D uncertain. The clonotype originates from a man aged 30-40 years with multiple sclerosis. Sequenced input: PBMCs. CDR3 sequence: CASSPVVEQFF. In nucleotides, the CDR3 is TGTGCCAGCAGTCCGGTAGTTGAGCAGTTCTTC.